This T cell receptor beta chain appears in the sequencing data of a study of long-term antiretroviral therapy in people with HIV (dated by TCRdb to the early 2020s). Study-level background: The earliest samples were collected about a decade before the 2015 WHO recommendation for immediate ART, when ART was typically delayed until CD4 counts fell. A retrospective serial study tested whether changes in peripheral blood TRB repertoire composition and diversity were associated with ART initiation and durable HIV suppression. The cohort contributed over 150 cryopreserved PBMC samples from around 33 adults with confirmed HIV infection, collected serially over a mean of approximately six years (range 1-12). Of the 30 participants with HIV, about a dozen were female. No cross-contamination during QIAcube processing was seen in test extractions of a monoclonal T-cell line run alongside around 31 polyclonal samples. Points the paper makes about the study in general: The repertoire was dominated across all time points by expanded TRB clones identified before ART initiation, although this dominance was seen to fluctuate and to decrease in many PLHIV after ART. Because pre-ART samples had limited cell numbers, profiling was done on unsorted PBMC rather than on sorted CD4+ and CD8+ T cells. ART initiation was associated with a significant increase in TRB diversity, but diversity stayed significantly below transplant donor controls even after long-term ART. Inferences about post-ART repertoire changes were limited because no data were available on ART adherence, viral resistance or therapy changes. The samples span the years 2004 to 2017, and the ART regimens used at that time may not be as effective as current regimens. Limited PBMC availability meant only the TCR beta chain was sequenced, without alpha chain pairing. Compared with controls, HIV repertoires had narrower CDR3 length ranges, and the network structure pointed to an antigen-experienced repertoire that shifted only slightly toward naive after ART.

Participants were included only if at least one PBMC sample before ART initiation and at least two post-ART samples were available. Every participant with HIV received treatment in the United States of America. Before DNA extraction, cryopreserved samples containing 1-10 million PBMC were thawed and washed. At the time of the earliest PBMC sample, participants with HIV were aged between about 20 and 54 years. PBMC samples from each participant spanned 1-4 timepoints before ART initiation and 2-8 timepoints after ART initiation, with a median of 7 samples. For every participant, serial HIV viral load, CD4+ T-cell count, ART history and demographic data were obtained. A Qiagen kit on a QIAcube was used to extract genomic DNA from unsorted PBMC, with samples processed in batches of 12. The immunoSEQ hsTCRB v3.0 assay was used at survey level resolution to sequence the TRB variable region. The target sequencing depth for TRB was roughly 40,000-55,000 T-cell genomes per sample. An Illumina MiSeq with a v3 150-cycle kit was used to sequence the pooled TRB libraries. As for the authors' bioinformatics: Repertoire analysis ran in R within a reproducible Nextflow workflow covering QC, data transformation and analysis. LymphoSeq2, an R package for AIRR-Seq data exploration, was used to implement custom analyses. A few samples yielding fewer than 5000 total TRB sequences were excluded, leaving around 200 analyzed HIV repertoires. Of the roughly 190 retained HIV repertoires, 55 to 60 were collected before and more than 120 after ART initiation. Repertoires were downsampled to 5000 TRB nucleotide sequences, and summary statistics were averaged over 100 downsampling iterations. TRB sequences were retained for analysis only if CDR3 regions of at least seven amino acids were present. Two measures captured diversity: a Shannon entropy-derived clonality score and the Gini coefficient. In the repertoire networks, any two of the top 5000 CDR3 amino acid sequences were linked whenever the two sequences differed by an edit distance of one. For TRB CDR3 amino acid sequences, GLIPH2 was used to predict antigen specificity groups and MHC restriction. To flag known associations with CMV, EBV, HIV or tissue antigens, CDR3 amino acid sequences were compared against VDJdb and McPAS-TCR. Pre-ART, post-ART and control groups were compared with Wilcoxon signed-rank tests and Holm-Bonferroni correction. Not all clones reach the TCRdb copy of this immuneACCESS table, which keeps in-frame sequences only. Checked studies attribute under half of the gap to unresolved V genes and leave the rest unexplained. V, J and clone size are taken as reported in that table, and D and trimming were inferred from the DNA itself. The sample has roughly 30,000 clones on record, 90% of them singletons. The ten top clones hold roughly 8% of the sample.

At the junction V is shortened by 0 bases and J by 3 bases; bases outside the gene matches: 6. Looking up the germline V gene yields CDR1 SGHRS and CDR2 YFSETQ. From the cysteine up to the phenylalanine, the CDR3 has a length of 16 residues. Only CDR3 DNA remains: 48 bases, in frame from the first base. With regard to this clone: This clone's antigen is unknown. It has no much larger one-base neighbor in the sample; base qualities were not kept.

The TCR sequence derives from a man aged 45-60 years with HIV. Rearrangement joined TRBV5-1 to TRBJ1-1; the central 9 bases match TRBD1. The source was unsorted PBMCs, collected 3.2 years before starting antiretroviral therapy. The encoded CDR3 is CASSLVTGGPDTEAFF. Here is the DNA: TGCGCCAGCAGCTTGGTCACAGGGGGCCCGGACACTGAAGCTTTCTTT.